This entry lists 26 T cell receptor beta chains sequenced from one sample in a study of blood T cell repertoires in COVID-19. TCRdb's table, derived via immunoSEQ multiplex PCR, lists solely in-frame clones and lacks some. The data show 200,000 to 300,000 clones, with around 88% seen just once and approximately 6% held by the top ten. Sequences were obtained from peripheral blood. These receptors all come from a woman aged 80 or older with COVID-19, enrolled during active disease.

The chain couples TRBV10-3 to TRBJ1-1; D gene ambiguous. The germline V and J ends were trimmed by 6 bases and 1 base, with 6 bases remaining between them. The CDR3 extends over 12 amino acids. Germline values: CDR1 ENHRY, CDR2 SYGVKD. The CDR3 spells CAIRAENTEAFF. CDR3 sequence (DNA): TGTGCCATCAGGGCGGAGAACACTGAAGCTTTCTTT.

V is TRBV7-6 and J is TRBJ1-1; 9 nucleotides agree with TRBD1. CDR1 SGHVS and CDR2 FNYEAQ come from the germline V gene. CDR3 length equals 15 residues. Unmatched junction bases numbered 5, after V lost 5 bases and J lost 1 base. The CDR3 loop is CASSIRTGANTEAFF. Written as DNA, the CDR3 is TGTGCCAGCAGCATACGGACAGGGGCGAACACTGAAGCTTTCTTT.

This clone was seen a few times. The rearrangement links TRBV30 to TRBJ1-6; 8 bases match TRBD1. Germline CDR1 reads GTSNPN; CDR2 reads SVGIG (reference sequence). The V segment lost 4 bases and the J segment 9 bases; nucleotides outside the gene matches: 5. There are 13 residues in the CDR3. In DNA, the CDR3 is TGTGCCTGGAAAGACAGGGGAGGTTCACCCCTCCACTTT. It is translated as CAWKDRGGSPLHF. The variable domain in full, completed from reference TRBV30 and TRBJ1-6, reads SQTIHQWPATLVQPVGSPLSLECTVEGTSNPNLYWYRQAAGRGLQLLFYSVGIGQISSEVPQNLSASRPQDRQFILSSKKLLLSDSGFYLCAWKDRGGSPLHFGNGTRLTVT.

This chain joins TRBV25-1 and TRBJ1-6; 7 nucleotides match TRBD1. Per germline, CDR1 MGHDK and CDR2 SYGVNS. The V segment lost 7 bases and the J segment 10 bases; nucleotides outside the gene matches: 10. The CDR3 is made up of 14 amino acids. This chain's CDR3 is CASNRQGFLSPLHF. The CDR3 nucleotides are TGTGCCAGCAATCGACAGGGTTTTTTATCACCCCTCCACTTT.

V is TRBV5-6 and J is TRBJ1-4, with 8 bases lining up with TRBD1. The junction had 6 bases not matched to a gene; V was cut back by 4 bases and J by 10 bases. Looked up from germline, CDR1 is SGHDT and CDR2 is YYEEEE. The CDR3 is made up of 13 amino acids. In nucleotides, the CDR3 is TGTGCCAGCAGCCCAGACAGGGGTACAAAACTGTTTTTT. Residues: CASSPDRGTKLFF.

The rearrangement uses TRBV6-2 or TRBV6-3 and TRBJ2-1; a weak D match, TRBD1 (7 bases). The length of the CDR3 is 14 residues. The germline CDR1 and CDR2 sequences are MNHEY and SVGEGT. V was pared by 2 bases and J by 14 bases, with 19 bases between. DNA for the CDR3: TGTGCCAGCAGTTACGCGGAACAGGGGAGGTGGAAGTTCTTC. Its translation is CASSYAEQGRWKFF.

This rearrangement joins TRBV11-2 to TRBJ1-3; D is possibly TRBD1 (6 bases). V gave up 3 bases and J gave up 1 base, with 7 bases separating them. This CDR3 comprises 14 residues. Germline lookup yields CDR1 SGHAT and CDR2 FQNNGV. The DNA of the CDR3 is TGTGCCAGCAGCTTCGGACAGTCTGGAAACACCATATATTTT. Translation gives CASSFGQSGNTIYF. Supplemented by reference TRBV11-2 and TRBJ1-3, the full variable domain reads EAGVAQSPRYKIIEKRQSVAFWCNPISGHATLYWYQQILGQGPKLLIQFQNNGVVDDSQLPKDRFSAERLKGVDSTLKIQPAKLEDSAVYLCASSFGQSGNTIYFGEGSWLTVV.

The J gene is TRBJ1-6, the V gene TRBV2, with no clear D. CDR3 size: 12 residues. Trimming took 4 bases from V and 13 from J, leaving 11 bases between them. Germline loops: CDR1 SNHLY, CDR2 FYNNEI. CDR3 bases: TGTGCCAGCAGTGTAGACGAAGCGCCCCTCCACTTT. Amino acids: CASSVDEAPLHF. The whole variable domain, remainder taken from reference TRBV2 and TRBJ1-6, is EPEVTQTPSHQVTQMGQEVILRCVPISNHLYFYWYRQILGQKVEFLVSFYNNEISEKSEIFDDQFSVERPDGSNFTLKIRSTKLEDSAMYFCASSVDEAPLHFGNGTRLTVT.

J is TRBJ1-1 and V is TRBV2, with D perhaps matching TRBD1 (6 bases). CDR3 size: 14 residues. V was pared by 6 bases and J by 5 bases, with 16 bases between. Germline V gives CDR1 SNHLY, CDR2 FYNNEI. For the CDR3, the DNA is TGTGCCAGCAGGAAAACAGGGTTAGGGACTGAAGCTTTCTTT. Its protein is CASRKTGLGTEAFF. Full variable domain (remainder filled in from reference TRBV2 and TRBJ1-1): EPEVTQTPSHQVTQMGQEVILRCVPISNHLYFYWYRQILGQKVEFLVSFYNNEISEKSEIFDDQFSVERPDGSNFTLKIRSTKLEDSAMYFCASRKTGLGTEAFFGQGTRLTVV.

CDR3 loop: CASSLGRDGGYTF. The CDR3 DNA sequence: TGTGCCAGCAGTTTAGGCCGCGACGGGGGCTACACCTTC. The rearrangement uses TRBV12-3 or TRBV12-4 and TRBJ1-2; D not resolved. The CDR3 runs 13 residues. Trimming removed 1 base from V and 8 bases from J, with 11 bases in between.

V and J are TRBV29-1 and TRBJ1-5; 7 nucleotides align to TRBD1. CDR1 is SQVTM, CDR2 ANQGSEA, per germline. The length of the CDR3 is 13 residues. Trimming removed 7 bases from V and 2 bases from J; junction bases left unmatched: 5. Here the CDR3 DNA reads TGCAGCGCCATTACAGGGGGCAATCAGCCCCAGCATTTT. Encoded protein: CSAITGGNQPQHF.

The chain employs TRBV3-1 (or the pseudogene TRBV3-2) and TRBJ2-1; D is possibly TRBD2 (5 bases). Germline V lookup: CDR1 LGHDT, CDR2 YNNKEL (reference sequence). The length of the CDR3 is 16 residues. Trimming cost V 4 bases and J 4 bases, with 17 bases left between them. The CDR3 region has the DNA TGTGCCAGCAGCCGGTCCCTCAGCGGCTCATACAATGAGCAGTTCTTC. Encoded protein: CASSRSLSGSYNEQFF.

The chain joins TRBV5-1 to TRBJ1-2; D gene ambiguous. Germline assignment: CDR1 SGHRS and CDR2 YFSETQ. Trimming removed 4 bases from V and 9 bases from J, with 19 bases in between. CDR3 length: 14 amino acids. Here the CDR3 DNA reads TGCGCCAGCAGCAACGTCGGTACTCTTTTTCGCTACACCTTC. Its translation: CASSNVGTLFRYTF.

The V call is TRBV7-8, the J call TRBJ1-2; D possibly corresponds to TRBD1 (5 bases). The germline V and J ends were trimmed by 5 bases and 7 bases, with 11 bases remaining between them. Germline CDR1 reads SGHVS; CDR2 reads FQNEAQ. The CDR3 totals 12 residues. CDR3 sequence (DNA): TGTGCCAGCAGCCTGATAAGGGGTGGCTACACCTTC. This encodes CASSLIRGGYTF.

This clone was detected a few times. CDR3 bases: TGTGCCAGTAAGGACAGGGTGGAACAGCCCCAGCATTTT. Amino acids: CASKDRVEQPQHF. The rearrangement links TRBV19 to TRBJ1-5, with TRBD1 identical over 8 bases. Per germline, CDR1 LNHDA and CDR2 SQIVND (reference sequence). The CDR3 loop spans 13 amino acids. The junction had 6 bases not matched to a gene; V was cut back by 7 bases and J by 7 bases.

The chain is built from TRBV5-5 and TRBJ2-7, with D perhaps TRBD1 (6 bases). CDR1 SGHKS and CDR2 YYEKEE come from the germline V gene (reference sequence). V was cut by 4 bases and J by 1 base, with 15 bases left in between. CDR3 length equals 15 residues. CDR3 nucleotides: TGTGCCAGCAGCACCCAGACAGGTACTTCCTACGAGCAGTACTTC. It codes for CASSTQTGTSYEQYF.

As for this clone: Other DNA sequences within the sample encode an identical CDR3. The chain has TRBV7-2 and TRBJ2-1; the match to TRBD2 covers 9 bases. The germline gives CDR1 SGHTA, CDR2 FQGNSA. J gave up 2 bases and V 5 bases, and 4 bases lay outside the gene matches. This CDR3 comprises 15 residues. For the CDR3, the DNA is TGTGCCAGCAGCCTCAGCGGGGGGCCCTACAATGAGCAGTTCTTC. Its translation: CASSLSGGPYNEQFF.

The rearrangement links TRBV7-8 to TRBJ2-1, with 10 bases matching TRBD2. Germline V gene sequence: CDR1 SGHVS, CDR2 FQNEAQ. J gave up 6 bases and V 5 bases, and 7 bases lay outside the gene matches. This CDR3 is built from 15 residues. The DNA for the CDR3 is TGTGCCAGCAGCCCCAGCGGGGGGGATTTCAATGAGCAGTTCTTC. This encodes CASSPSGGDFNEQFF.

Of note for this clone: One end of the junction does not line up with germline, which may come from a read error. The chain links TRBV15 to TRBJ2-2; D possibly corresponds to TRBD2 (5 bases). Per the germline V gene, CDR1 is LNHNV and CDR2 is YYDKDF (reference sequence). CDR3 length: 14 residues. The CDR3 here is CATSRDVGSRELFF. CDR3 bases: TGTGCCACCAGCAGAGATGTTGGGTCTCGGGAACTGTTTTTT.

V and J are TRBV3-1 (or the pseudogene TRBV3-2) and TRBJ2-7; D unclear. Germline CDR1 and CDR2: LGHDT and YNNKEL (reference sequence). V lost 0 bases, J lost 4 bases, and 7 bases lay in between. This CDR3 has 13 residues. In nucleotides, the CDR3 is TGTGCCAGCAGCCAAGATATACTTTACGAGCAGTACTTC. Translation gives CASSQDILYEQYF.

A note on this clone: Other DNA sequences in the same sample also yield this CDR3. The gene calls are TRBV18 and TRBJ1-3; D unresolved. The CDR3 covers 15 residues. The V gene lost 0 bases and the J gene lost 3 bases, with 9 bases spanning the gap. Germline lookup yields CDR1 KGHSH and CDR2 LQKENI. CDR3 nucleotides: TGTGCCAGCTCACCACCTGGAGGCTATGGAAACACCATATATTTT. Protein: CASSPPGGYGNTIYF. Full variable domain (rest looked up from reference TRBV18 and TRBJ1-3): NAGVMQNPRHLVRRRGQEARLRCSPMKGHSHVYWYRQLPEEGLKFMVYLQKENIIDESGMPKERFSAEFPKEGPSILRIQQVVRGDSAAYFCASSPPGGYGNTIYFGEGSWLTVV.

This chain connects TRBV5-4 to TRBJ1-2; D is unresolved. Between the trimmed V and J ends, which lost 3 bases and 0 bases, there was a span of 9 bases. CDR1 and CDR2 (germline): SGHNT, YYREEE (reference sequence). The CDR3 sequence is 14 residues long. DNA for the CDR3: TGTGCCAGCAGCTCCGGGATTTCTAACTATGGCTACACCTTC. This sequence encodes CASSSGISNYGYTF. The full variable domain, with the rest looked up from reference TRBV5-4 and TRBJ1-2, is ETGVTQSPTHLIKTRGQQVTLRCSSQSGHNTVSWYQQALGQGPQFIFQYYREEENGRGNFPPRFSGLQFPNYSSELNVNALELDDSALYLCASSSGISNYGYTFGSGTRLTVV.

This clone came up a few times. V gene TRBV19 combines with J gene TRBJ1-1; D perhaps matches TRBD1 (6 bases). V lost 7 bases and J lost 3, with 21 bases in between. CDR1 and CDR2 from the germline V gene are LNHDA and SQIVND (reference sequence). The CDR3 length is 16 residues. This chain's CDR3 is CASKNRQGRGDTEAFF. CDR3 sequence (DNA): TGTGCCAGTAAGAATCGGCAGGGGCGAGGGGACACTGAAGCTTTCTTT.

The rearrangement links TRBV5-8 to TRBJ1-1, with a tentative D call TRBD1 (5 bases). The V gene's germline CDR1 is SGHTS and CDR2 YDEGEE. Trimming cost V 1 base and J 1 base, with 5 bases left between them. The CDR3 spans 13 residues. The CDR3 DNA reads TGTGCCAGCAGCTTGACAGGGAACACTGAAGCTTTCTTT. Protein sequence: CASSLTGNTEAFF.

The chain recombines TRBV2 with TRBJ1-2; 9 bases agree with TRBD1. J lost 5 bases, V lost 4 bases, and 5 bases had no gene match. Per the germline V gene, CDR1 is SNHLY and CDR2 is FYNNEI. The CDR3 sequence is 14 residues long. The DNA for the CDR3 is TGTGCCAGCAGTGCACGCGGGACAGGGTATGGCTACACCTTC. Translated: CASSARGTGYGYTF.

The rearrangement links TRBV19 to TRBJ1-1; 8 bases line up with TRBD1. Trimming took 7 bases from V and 1 from J; bases not matched to a gene: 11. The CDR3 extends over 16 amino acids. Germline assignment: CDR1 LNHDA and CDR2 SQIVND (reference sequence). CDR3 DNA: TGTGCCAGTACCCAAACCCCCGGACAGGGGAACACTGAAGCTTTCTTT. It encodes CASTQTPGQGNTEAFF.